This T cell receptor beta chain came from a study of breast tumors, draining lymph nodes, adjacent tissues. TCRdb used MiXCR to reprocess the multiplex PCR reads, holding one entry per CDR3 protein. The sample holds about 230,000 distinct CDR3 sequences, approximately 31% seen once. On this clonotype itself: Its target is not known.

Axillary draining lymph nodes of breast cancer patients supplied the node samples. The CDR3 length is 18 residues. V lost 1 base and J lost 2; bases outside the gene matches: 8. Germline V gives CDR1 LGHNA, CDR2 YSLEER. Study observations and caveats: The data were judged consistent with most tumor T cells coming from lymph node and expanding in tumor. Tumor T cell lymph node origin was a supported hypothesis, not proven. Compared with basal-like, luminal-like tumors shared significantly more repertoire with nontumor tissue. Tumor TCR diversity was below lymph nodes but above nontumor tissue.

The chain uses TRBV4-3 and TRBJ2-6, with TRBD1 matching 7 bases. The clonotype originates from a female donor with breast cancer. Some clones in this sample may be carry-over from other donors' samples. Sequenced: axillary lymph node tissue. This chain's CDR3 is CASSQVAQGHPGANVLTF. The CDR3, as DNA: TGCGCCAGCAGCCAAGTGGCACAGGGGCATCCTGGGGCCAACGTCCTGACTTTC.